This record covers a single TCR beta chain. This clone was observed once. Its antigen specificity is not known. Base quality data are lacking; no much larger clone is found one base away. This sample's time point label indicates: about 28 days (+/-7) after the second vaccine dose. Because spike-specific TCR depth and breadth did not differ between the two schedules, AZD1222 recipients who got a second dose at roughly 4 weeks were pooled with those who got a second dose at roughly 12 weeks. Vaccinee samples came from UK trials COV001 and COV002, including a single-blind randomized controlled phase 2/3 trial of AZD1222 (ChAdOx1 nCoV-19) in healthy adults. For TCRbeta chain sequencing, PBMC samples were collected from trial participants at day 0 and at day 28 after the second dose. The CDR3 starts with the cysteine, ends with the phenylalanine, and has 16 residues. This entry keeps only the CDR3 DNA: 48 bases, framed from base 1. Looking up the germline V gene (reference sequence) yields CDR1 LGHDT and CDR2 YNNKEL. Unmatched junction bases come to 6, with V trimmed by 2 bases and J by 3 bases.

These data come from a study of T cell responses to AZD1222 COVID-19 vaccine (dated by TCRdb to 2020 to 2022). With regard to the full study: TCR sequencing was performed for 230 to 250 trial participants, of whom around 200 were given two doses of AZD1222 and around 26 were given two doses of MenACWY control vaccine. Enrollment into the trials was organized by age into subgroups of 18-55, 56-69 and 70-plus years, and those subgroups contained approximately 160, 26 and 62 TCR-sequenced participants, respectively. Paper-wide results and their limitations: Participants were mostly white British and included more females than males, and it was suggested by the authors that clonal diversity may have been underestimated. After two AZD1222 doses, both the breadth and the depth of spike-specific TCRs were significantly higher than at day 0 and than in MenACWY recipients. Nearly half of unique spike-specific TCRs reportedly recognized epitopes outside regions mutated in the B.1.351 and B.1.1.7 variants. Conclusions about previously exposed vaccinees are limited, since just five or six AZD1222 recipients were seropositive for SARS-CoV-2 at baseline. The 56-69-year group was small, and its depth increase did not reach significance, likely because of low power. The whole spike protein was spanned by vaccine-associated CD4 TCRs, and dominant responses were seen in regions 160-218 and 743-854. Because no day 14 peak-response samples were available, repertoires were characterized only after the peak T cell response.

The CDR3 regions of human TCRbeta chains were subjected to immunosequencing. Processing in the source paper ran as follows. Repertoire TCRs were matched against a reference library of SARS-CoV-2-specific TCRs generated with the MIRA antigen-specificity platform. Breadth meant the fraction of unique TCRs that were SARS-CoV-2-associated, whereas depth meant the fraction of total T cells that were SARS-CoV-2-associated. Using the MIRA data, every spike-specific TCR was mapped to the spike region that the TCR reacted to and assigned to either a CD4 or a CD8 class. Log10-transformed breadth and depth values were compared by one-way ANOVA with Sidak's multiple comparisons tests. Held by TCRdb, this immuneACCESS table contains in-frame sequences only and omits some clones. Under half of the omission traces to an unresolved V gene where checked; the cause of the rest is unknown. V, J and clone size are those of that table, while D and trimming were read from the DNA. The sample table shows under 200,000 clones, and approximately 90% are seen once. In total, the top ten clones hold roughly 25% of the sample.

This material consisted of peripheral blood, taken 28 days after the second AZD1222 dose. The chain couples TRBV3-1 (or the pseudogene TRBV3-2) to TRBJ1-3; TRBD1 fits 8 bases in the junction. The receptor was derived from an adult who received the AZD1222 COVID-19 vaccine. The nucleotide sequence is given as TGTGCCAGCAGCCAACAGACAGGGGATGTTGGAAACACCATATATTTT. It translates as CASSQQTGDVGNTIYF.